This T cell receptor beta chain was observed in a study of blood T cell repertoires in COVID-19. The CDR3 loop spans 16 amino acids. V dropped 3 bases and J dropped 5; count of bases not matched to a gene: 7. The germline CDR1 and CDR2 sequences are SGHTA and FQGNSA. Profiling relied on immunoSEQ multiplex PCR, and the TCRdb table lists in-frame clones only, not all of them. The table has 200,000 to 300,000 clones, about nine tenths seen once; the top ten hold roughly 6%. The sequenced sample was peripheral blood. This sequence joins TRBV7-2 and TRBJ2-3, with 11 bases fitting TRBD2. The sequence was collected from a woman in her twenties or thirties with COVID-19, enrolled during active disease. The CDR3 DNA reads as TGTGCCAGCAGCTTCAGACTAGCGGGATTAGGAGATACGCAGTATTTT. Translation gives CASSFRLAGLGDTQYF.